Below, one T cell receptor (beta chain) is given with its context. No antigen is known for it. This sample stems from a study of cytomegalovirus exposure and HLA in healthy donors. Study results and caveats: A highly shared variant cluster was judged a likely technical artifact. Later work found most CMV-associated TCR beta chains apparently HLA-restricted.

The PCR ran on 60 Vbeta and 13 Jbeta primers. Source study methods: In a later analysis, roughly 11 million of approximately 80 million unique beta chains occurred in at least two donors. The repertoire was sequenced with immunoSEQ multiplex PCR; TCRdb's copy has only in-frame clones and lacks some. The V and J calls and clone size are taken from that table; D and trimming were inferred from the DNA. The sample lists some 120,000 clones; about 80% were seen once. Donors were ostensibly healthy at sampling, although undocumented immune exposures were probable. Germline V gene sequence: CDR1 SGHRS, CDR2 YFSETQ. V was clipped by 1 base and J by 2 bases; unmatched bases: 20. The CDR3 consists of 20 residues.

The receptor was isolated from a female donor in good health and CMV-seronegative. Sequencing input: PBMCs. The chain combines TRBV5-1 with TRBJ1-2, with TRBD1 identical over 7 bases. CDR3 sequence reads: CASSLFRALSREQGNYGYTF. The CDR3 region has the DNA TGCGCCAGCAGCTTGTTTCGTGCGTTAAGCCGGGAACAGGGGAACTATGGCTACACCTTC.